These 3 T cell receptor beta chains originate from one sample sequenced in a study of blood T cell repertoires in COVID-19 (dated by TCRdb to 2020 to 2022). The receptor library was made with the immunoSEQ multiplex PCR assay. The table comes from immuneACCESS by way of TCRdb, which keeps in-frame sequences with V and J called. Part of the clones is missing from these tables; in studies checked, under half for an unresolved V gene and the rest for unknown reasons. The sample table records about 130,000 clones; approximately 74% of these occur just once. Clones ranked in the top ten supply 6% of the sample. Material: peripheral blood. All receptors derive from a man aged 80 or over with COVID-19, enrolled during active disease.

This clone was recorded once. This rearrangement joins TRBV15 to TRBJ1-4; perhaps TRBD1 as D (6 bases). Per germline, CDR1 LNHNV and CDR2 YYDKDF (reference sequence). The CDR3 contains 16 residues. Trimming took 0 bases from V and 3 from J, leaving 11 bases between them. CDR3 protein: CATSRDRGAANEKLFF. Here the CDR3 DNA reads TGTGCCACCAGCAGAGACAGGGGCGCGGCTAATGAAAAACTGTTTTTT.

This chain links TRBV27 with TRBJ2-7; 9 nucleotides agree with TRBD2. This CDR3 is built from 14 residues. Germline CDR1 is MNHEY and CDR2 is SMNVEV (reference sequence). The V and J ends lost 3 bases and 5 bases, in that order; junction bases with no gene match: 5. The CDR3 is CASSLGGRVHEQYF. Written as DNA, the CDR3 is TGTGCCAGCAGTTTGGGCGGGAGGGTCCACGAGCAGTACTTC.

The chain combines TRBV14 with TRBJ1-1; possibly TRBD1 for D (6 bases). The CDR3 has 13 amino acids. The V end was cut by 0 bases, the J end by 7 bases, with 9 bases between. CDR1 SGHDN and CDR2 FVKESK come from the germline V gene. The CDR3 sequence: CASSQEDSIEAFF. DNA of the CDR3: TGTGCCAGCAGCCAAGAGGACAGTATTGAAGCTTTCTTT. Variable domain in full (rest from reference TRBV14 and TRBJ1-1): EAGVTQFPSHSVIEKGQTVTLRCDPISGHDNLYWYRRVMGKEIKFLLHFVKESKQDESGMPNNRFLAERTGGTYSTLKVQPAELEDSGVYFCASSQEDSIEAFFGQGTRLTVV.